A single sample gave rise to the 25 T cell receptor beta chains below, sequenced in a study of T cell responses to AZD1222 COVID-19 vaccine. Profiling relied on immunoSEQ multiplex PCR, and the TCRdb table lists in-frame clones only, not all of them. The table shows 140,000 to 150,000 clones, with approximately 93% occurring only once. The sample consisted of peripheral blood, taken after recovery from COVID-19. The receptor set was obtained from an adult who had recovered from COVID-19.

The chain joins TRBV19 to TRBJ2-2, with D tentatively TRBD1 (5 bases). V shed 8 bases and J shed 7 bases, with 11 bases lying between them. This CDR3 contains 12 residues. The germline V gene has CDR1 LNHDA and CDR2 SQIVND (reference sequence). CDR3 protein: CASVTGHGELFF. The CDR3 bases are TGTGCCAGTGTTACAGGCCACGGGGAGCTGTTTTTT.

V gene TRBV27 combines with J gene TRBJ1-3; 9 nucleotides line up with TRBD1. The germline gives CDR1 MNHEY, CDR2 SMNVEV (reference sequence). The V segment lost 6 bases and the J segment 3 bases; nucleotides outside the gene matches: 6. CDR3 size: 15 residues. This CDR3 reads CASSQGQGFGNTIYF. The DNA for the CDR3 is TGTGCCAGCAGCCAGGGACAGGGATTTGGAAACACCATATATTTT.

This chain connects TRBV7-3 to TRBJ2-1, with 7 bases lining up with TRBD1. The CDR3 runs 15 residues. Germline CDR1 SGHTA, CDR2 FQGTGA. V lost 5 bases and J lost 4; bases outside the gene matches: 8. CDR3 sequence reads: CASSGSATGYNEQFF. CDR3 sequence (DNA): TGTGCCAGCAGCGGCAGTGCGACAGGGTACAATGAGCAGTTCTTC. Variable domain in full (rest from reference TRBV7-3 and TRBJ2-1): GAGVSQTPSNKVTEKGKYVELRCDPISGHTALYWYRQSLGQGPEFLIYFQGTGAADDSGLPNDRFFAVRPEGSVSTLKIQRTERGDSAVYLCASSGSATGYNEQFFGPGTRLTVL.

The count of this clone is one. The gene calls are TRBV7-3 and TRBJ2-7, with D possibly being TRBD1 or TRBD2 (5 bases each). V was trimmed by 3 bases and J by 4 bases, leaving 10 bases between them. This CDR3 region has 13 residues. Per the germline V gene, CDR1 is SGHTA and CDR2 is FQGTGA. CDR3 amino acids: CASSFGGGYEQYF. CDR3 in DNA: TGTGCCAGCAGCTTTGGGGGTGGATACGAGCAGTACTTC. Complete variable domain (other parts from reference TRBV7-3 and TRBJ2-7): GAGVSQTPSNKVTEKGKYVELRCDPISGHTALYWYRQSLGQGPEFLIYFQGTGAADDSGLPNDRFFAVRPEGSVSTLKIQRTERGDSAVYLCASSFGGGYEQYFGPGTRLTVT.

The chain's CDR3 is CASSEVSRTTDTQYF. DNA of the CDR3: TGCGCCAGCAGTGAAGTTTCCCGGACCACAGATACGCAGTATTTT. This sequence joins TRBV10-2 and TRBJ2-3; D is ambiguous. Germline V gene data show CDR1 as WSHSY and CDR2 as SAAADI. The CDR3 runs to 15 residues. Deletions cut 3 bases from V and 2 bases from J, with 12 bases between.

The chain employs TRBV3-1 (or the pseudogene TRBV3-2) and TRBJ2-3; no clear D gene. This CDR3 spans 15 amino acids. V lost 0 bases and J 0 bases, leaving 7 bases between the germline ends. Germline lookup yields CDR1 LGHDT and CDR2 YNNKEL (reference sequence). CDR3 sequence reads: CASSQDGPSTDTQYF. The CDR3 nucleotides read TGTGCCAGCAGCCAAGACGGGCCGAGCACAGATACGCAGTATTTT.

This clone appeared a single time. The chain couples TRBV19 to TRBJ1-5, with a tentative D call TRBD1 (6 bases). Germline assignment: CDR1 LNHDA and CDR2 SQIVND (reference sequence). The V end was cut by 5 bases, the J end by 7 bases, with 18 bases between. The CDR3 spans 15 residues. The CDR3 DNA sequence: TGTGCCAGTAGTCAACTCCACAGGGAGCGGCAGCCCCAGCATTTT. This translates into CASSQLHRERQPQHF.

The rearrangement joins TRBV5-8 to TRBJ2-1; TRBD2 agrees at 10 bases. This CDR3 is built from 16 residues. J lost 4 bases, V lost 3 bases, and 7 bases had no gene match. The germline gives CDR1 SGHTS, CDR2 YDEGEE. CDR3 DNA sequence: TGTGCCAGCAGCTCCCCGGGACTAGCGAGATACAATGAGCAGTTCTTC. It specifies CASSSPGLARYNEQFF. Full variable domain (outside the CDR3, taken from reference TRBV5-8 and TRBJ2-1): EAGVTQSPTHLIKTRGQQATLRCSPISGHTSVYWYQQALGLGLQFLLWYDEGEERNRGNFPPRFSGRQFPNYSSELNVNALELEDSALYLCASSSPGLARYNEQFFGPGTRLTVL.

DNA for the CDR3: TGCGCCAGCAGCCAAGAGGACAGGTCTCAGAACTATGGCTACACCTTC. It codes for CASSQEDRSQNYGYTF. This chain joins TRBV4-1 and TRBJ1-2; 7 nucleotides agree with TRBD1. The length of the CDR3 is 16 residues. Germline V gene data show CDR1 as MGHRA and CDR2 as YSYEKL. Trimming at V came to 0 bases and at J to 2 bases, leaving 6 bases not matched to a gene.

CDR3 amino acids: CASTESRTGATGELFF. For the CDR3, the DNA is TGTGCCAGCACCGAATCGAGGACAGGGGCTACCGGGGAGCTGTTTTTT. The V and J genes are TRBV7-9 and TRBJ2-2; 9 nucleotides align to TRBD1. Germline lookup yields CDR1 SEHNR and CDR2 FQNEAQ (reference sequence). The CDR3 is 16 amino acids. The V segment lost 7 bases and the J segment 5 bases; nucleotides outside the gene matches: 11.

V and J are TRBV18 and TRBJ1-5, with TRBD1 as a possible D gene (5 bases). The V end was cut by 3 bases, the J end by 4 bases, with 10 bases between. This CDR3 contains 14 residues. The germline gives CDR1 KGHSH, CDR2 LQKENI. The CDR3 loop is CASSPIGVNQPQHF. The DNA for the CDR3 is TGTGCCAGCTCACCGATAGGGGTAAATCAGCCCCAGCATTTT.

The CDR3 bases are TGCGCCAGCAGCTTTAAGCAGCGACTAGCGGATTACAATGAGCAGTTCTTC. This gives the protein CASSFKQRLADYNEQFF. The rearrangement uses TRBV5-1 and TRBJ2-1; 9 bases align to TRBD2. This CDR3 region has 17 residues. The trim removed 2 bases at V and 4 bases at J, leaving 10 bases unmatched. The germline gives CDR1 SGHRS, CDR2 YFSETQ.

The CDR3 sequence is CASSGGGRVNTEAFF. The CDR3 DNA reads TGCGCCAGCAGTGGGGGGGGCCGAGTCAACACTGAAGCTTTCTTT. The chain couples TRBV10-2 to TRBJ1-1, with a tentative D call TRBD1 (6 bases). Trimming stripped 4 bases from V and 2 bases from J, with 14 bases between. The CDR3 extends over 15 amino acids. Germline V gene lookup returns CDR1 WSHSY and CDR2 SAAADI.

This chain joins TRBV5-5 and TRBJ2-7, with TRBD2 as a possible D gene (7 bases). Trimming shortened V by 2 bases and J by 7 bases, and 25 bases separated the two germline ends. Germline V CDR1 and CDR2: SGHKS, YYEKEE (reference sequence). CDR3 length: 17 residues. The CDR3 DNA is TGTGCCAGCAGCTTCAGGGCAGGGGAGGGGGACTTGCGTGAGCAGTACTTC. Encoded protein: CASSFRAGEGDLREQYF.

CDR3 amino acids: CASSPLGRGTDTQYF. The CDR3, as DNA: TGTGCCAGCAGTCCTCTTGGAAGGGGCACAGATACGCAGTATTTT. The J gene is TRBJ2-3, the V gene TRBV11-1, with unresolved D. Germline V gene lookup returns CDR1 SGHAT and CDR2 FQDESV (reference sequence). Between the trimmed V and J ends, which lost 6 bases and 1 base, there was a span of 14 bases. CDR3 length: 15 amino acids.

The chain links TRBV5-4 to TRBJ2-2; 9 nucleotides agree with TRBD1. Germline V gene data show CDR1 as SGHNT and CDR2 as YYREEE (reference sequence). With V trimmed by 3 bases and J by 3 bases, 6 bases remained unmatched. The CDR3 runs 16 residues. This CDR3 reads CASSSMRDRDTGELFF. CDR3 in DNA: TGTGCCAGCAGCTCCATGAGGGACAGGGACACCGGGGAGCTGTTTTTT.

This clone was seen only once. The chain combines TRBV27 with TRBJ1-1, with D hard to call. This CDR3 is built from 14 residues. The germline CDR1 and CDR2 sequences are MNHEY and SMNVEV (reference sequence). V lost 0 bases and J 1 base, leaving 6 bases between the germline ends. In DNA, the CDR3 is TGTGCCAGCAGTTTATCCCCAGCGAACACTGAAGCTTTCTTT. It codes for CASSLSPANTEAFF.

The V and J genes are TRBV4-1 and TRBJ2-7; D is uncertain. CDR3 size: 13 residues. V lost 0 bases and J 1 base, leaving 4 bases between the germline ends. Germline lookup yields CDR1 MGHRA and CDR2 YSYEKL. The CDR3, as DNA: TGCGCCAGCAGCCAAGATTCATCCTACGAGCAGTACTTC. Its protein is CASSQDSSYEQYF.

J is TRBJ2-1 and V is TRBV19; D call uncertain. Germline V gene sequence: CDR1 LNHDA, CDR2 SQIVND (reference sequence). V gave up 3 bases and J gave up 2 bases, with 8 bases separating them. The CDR3 is 14 residues long. The CDR3 reads CASSIYGAYNEQFF. The DNA of the CDR3 is TGTGCCAGTAGTATCTATGGGGCCTACAATGAGCAGTTCTTC. Drawing the rest from reference TRBV19 and TRBJ2-1, the complete variable domain is DGGITQSPKYLFRKEGQNVTLSCEQNLNHDAMYWYRQDPGQGLRLIYYSQIVNDFQKGDIAEGYSVSREKKESFPLTVTSAQKNPTAFYLCASSIYGAYNEQFFGPGTRLTVL.

The chain combines TRBV7-3 with TRBJ1-5, with TRBD1 as a possible D gene (5 bases). The V end was cut by 5 bases, the J end by 4 bases, with 9 bases between. The CDR3 has 13 residues. CDR1 SGHTA and CDR2 FQGTGA come from the germline V gene. CDR3 protein: CASSAGGNQPQHF. Here the CDR3 DNA reads TGTGCCAGCAGCGCCGGGGGGAATCAGCCCCAGCATTTT.

This chain joins TRBV27 and TRBJ2-1; 11 nucleotides match TRBD2. Germline V gives CDR1 MNHEY, CDR2 SMNVEV (reference sequence). With 5 bases clipped from V and 3 bases from J, the junction kept 6 bases outside the gene matches. The CDR3 contains 16 residues. The CDR3 sequence: CASSGRLAGLYNEQFF. CDR3 coding DNA: TGTGCCAGCAGTGGCAGACTAGCGGGACTCTACAATGAGCAGTTCTTC.

The rearrangement links TRBV14 to TRBJ2-5, with 12 positions matching TRBD2. The V gene end was trimmed by 5 bases and the J gene end by 4 bases; junction bases not matched to a gene: 8. The CDR3 has 16 residues. The germline V gene encodes CDR1 SGHDN and CDR2 FVKESK. CDR3 in DNA: TGTGCCAGCAGCACCAGGACTAGCGGGATCCGAGAGACCCAGTACTTC. Protein: CASSTRTSGIRETQYF.

The chain joins TRBV5-1 to TRBJ1-2; maybe TRBD1 (6 bases). The CDR3 extends over 13 amino acids. Per the germline V gene, CDR1 is SGHRS and CDR2 is YFSETQ. Between the trimmed V and J ends, which lost 4 bases and 10 bases, there was a span of 17 bases. The CDR3 coding sequence is TGCGCCAGCAGCCAACCAACAGGGATGGACTACACCTTC. This sequence encodes CASSQPTGMDYTF. Full variable domain (remainder filled in from reference TRBV5-1 and TRBJ1-2): KAGVTQTPRYLIKTRGQQVTLSCSPISGHRSVSWYQQTPGQGLQFLFEYFSETQRNKGNFPGRFSGRQFSNSRSEMNVSTLELGDSALYLCASSQPTGMDYTFGSGTRLTVV.

The chain uses TRBV30 and TRBJ1-1; perhaps TRBD1 as D (6 bases). The V end lost 0 bases, the J end lost 7 bases, and 15 bases lay between the germline ends. The CDR3 length is 14 residues. Germline V gene sequence: CDR1 GTSNPN, CDR2 SVGIG (reference sequence). The CDR3 nucleotides read TGTGCCTGGAGTGTACTCACAGGGTGGGGTGAAGCTTTCTTT. Protein: CAWSVLTGWGEAFF.

This sequence joins TRBV6-5 and TRBJ2-3, with 10 bases lining up with TRBD2. The germline V gene encodes CDR1 MNHEY and CDR2 SVGAGI. Unmatched junction bases numbered 6, after V lost 6 bases and J lost 3 bases. CDR3 length: 15 amino acids. CDR3 DNA: TGTGCCAGCAGGCCAGCGGGAGGGCCGACAGATACGCAGTATTTT. Residues: CASRPAGGPTDTQYF.